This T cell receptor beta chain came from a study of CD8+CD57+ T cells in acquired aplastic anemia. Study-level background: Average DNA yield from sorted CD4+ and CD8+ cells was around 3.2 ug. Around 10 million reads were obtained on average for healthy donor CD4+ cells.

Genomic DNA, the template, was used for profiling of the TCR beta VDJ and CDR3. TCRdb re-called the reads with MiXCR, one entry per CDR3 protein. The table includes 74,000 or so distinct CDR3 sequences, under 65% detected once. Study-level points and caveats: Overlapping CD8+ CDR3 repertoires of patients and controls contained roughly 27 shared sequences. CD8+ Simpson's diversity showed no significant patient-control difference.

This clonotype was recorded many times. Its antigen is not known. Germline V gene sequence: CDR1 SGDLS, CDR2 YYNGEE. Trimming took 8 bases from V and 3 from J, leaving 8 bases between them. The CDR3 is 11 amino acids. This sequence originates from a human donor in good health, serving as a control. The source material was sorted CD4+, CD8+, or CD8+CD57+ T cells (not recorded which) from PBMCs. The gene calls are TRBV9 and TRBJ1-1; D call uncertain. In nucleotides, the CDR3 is TGTGCCAGTAGCCAGCACACTGAAGCTTTCTTT. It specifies CASSQHTEAFF. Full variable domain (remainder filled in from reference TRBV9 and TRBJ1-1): DSGVTQTPKHLITATGQRVTLRCSPRSGDLSVYWYQQSLDQGLQFLIQYYNGEERAKGNILERFSAQQFPDLHSELNLSSLELGDSALYFCASSQHTEAFFGQGTRLTVV.